The 20 T cell receptor beta chains listed next were all sequenced from one sample in a study of patients and donors after allogeneic stem cell transplantation. TCRdb processed the RT-PCR reads anew with MiXCR; each CDR3 protein has one entry. This repertoire shows approximately 200,000 distinct CDR3 sequences, around 40% found once; its top ten account for around a tenth. Sequenced: blood, either unsorted or a sorted T cell fraction (not recorded which). Receptors originate from a human donor who was either an allogeneic HSCT recipient or a stem cell or donor lymphocyte infusion donor (not recorded which). It is not recorded whose cells these are; they may come from a transplant donor.

The chain's CDR3 is CASSYAPGHLSYEQYF. The CDR3 DNA reads TGTGCCAGCAGTTACGCTCCGGGACACCTCTCCTACGAGCAGTACTTC. The chain has TRBV6-5 and TRBJ2-7; D may be TRBD1 (6 bases). Germline values: CDR1 MNHEY, CDR2 SVGAGI. This CDR3 is built from 16 residues. V was trimmed by 2 bases and J by 0 bases, leaving 14 bases between them.

The V and J genes are TRBV28 and TRBJ2-1; 12 bases agree with TRBD1. Germline CDR1 and CDR2: MDHEN and SYDVKM. The CDR3 consists of 13 residues. The V segment lost 11 bases and the J segment 8 bases; nucleotides outside the gene matches: 7. In DNA form, the CDR3 reads TGTGCCGCTAGGGACAGGGGGCGCGATGAGCAGTTCTTC. Its translation is CAARDRGRDEQFF.

This chain connects TRBV29-1 to TRBJ1-2; D perhaps matches TRBD1 (6 bases). In germline, CDR1 is SQVTM, CDR2 ANQGSEA. With 5 bases removed from V and 4 bases from J, the gap between germline ends came to 14 bases. The CDR3 totals 13 residues. CDR3 sequence: CSVKGGTPYGYTF. In nucleotides, the CDR3 is TGCAGCGTTAAGGGGGGAACCCCCTATGGCTACACCTTC.

This clonotype was counted a few times. This chain joins TRBV5-1 and TRBJ1-5, with a possible D match to TRBD1 (5 bases). CDR1 SGHRS and CDR2 YFSETQ come from the germline V gene. The length of the CDR3 is 15 residues. Between the trimmed V and J ends, which lost 0 bases and 3 bases, there was a span of 10 bases. The CDR3 loop reads CASSLEGQLNQPQHF. CDR3 bases: TGCGCCAGCAGCTTGGAAGGACAACTCAATCAGCCCCAGCATTTT.

This clonotype came up a few times. This chain links TRBV12-3 or TRBV12-4 with TRBJ1-2; D unclear. V was pared by 4 bases and J by 5 bases, with 11 bases between. The CDR3 extends over 13 amino acids. CDR3 loop: CASSYRTDYGYTF. CDR3 nucleotide sequence: TGTGCCAGCAGTTATAGGACTGATTATGGCTACACCTTC.

The V gene is TRBV12-3 or TRBV12-4, the J gene TRBJ1-1; a weak D match, TRBD1 (6 bases). The CDR3 contains 14 residues. The germline V and J ends were trimmed by 3 bases and 0 bases, with 8 bases remaining between them. The CDR3 DNA reads TGTGCCAGCAGTTTCCAGGGGATGAACACTGAAGCTTTCTTT. It yields the protein CASSFQGMNTEAFF.

The gene calls are TRBV20-1 and TRBJ2-7; 11 bases align to TRBD2. The CDR3 loop spans 14 amino acids. Germline V gene data show CDR1 as DFQATT and CDR2 as SNEGSKA (reference sequence). After removal of 4 bases from V and 1 base from J, the junction contained 3 bases not matched to a gene. CDR3 bases: TGCAGTGCTACCGGGACTAGCGGTTCCTACGAGCAGTACTTC. Protein sequence: CSATGTSGSYEQYF.

The rearrangement links TRBV6-6 to TRBJ2-5; TRBD2 might be the D (5 bases). The CDR3 totals 14 residues. Trimming stripped 0 bases from V and 5 bases from J, with 10 bases between. The germline V gene encodes CDR1 MNHNY and CDR2 SVGAGI (reference sequence). CDR3 sequence (DNA): TGTGCCAGCAGTTACTCAGGACGAGGGGAGACCCAGTACTTC. It encodes CASSYSGRGETQYF.

The V gene is TRBV5-1, the J gene TRBJ1-2; D is uncertain. In germline, CDR1 is SGHRS, CDR2 YFSETQ. Trimming took 2 bases from V and 6 from J, leaving 14 bases between them. This CDR3 region has 14 residues. The CDR3 reads CASSFRRGEDGYTF. CDR3 coding DNA: TGCGCCAGCAGCTTTCGGCGGGGAGAGGATGGCTACACCTTC.

This clonotype turned up a few times. This sequence joins TRBV20-1 and TRBJ1-3, with no clear D. Trimming left V 1 base short and J 1 base short, with 2 bases between. This CDR3 contains 12 residues. Germline-derived CDR1 and CDR2 are DFQATT and SNEGSKA (reference sequence). The CDR3 DNA is TGCAGTGCTAGAGGTTCTGGAAACACCATATATTTT. Amino acid sequence: CSARGSGNTIYF.

The rearrangement links TRBV7-2 to TRBJ1-2, with 8 positions matching TRBD1. Germline V gives CDR1 SGHTA, CDR2 FQGNSA. Trimming cost V 5 bases and J 9 bases; bases outside gene matches: 8. The CDR3 sequence is 13 residues long. CDR3 bases: TGTGCCAGCAGCCCCGGCAGGGGGCATAGCTACACCTTC. It is translated as CASSPGRGHSYTF.

This sequence joins TRBV5-1 and TRBJ2-3, with TRBD1 matching over 7 bases. V dropped 7 bases and J dropped 3; count of bases not matched to a gene: 5. The CDR3 length is 13 residues. Germline CDR1 is SGHRS and CDR2 is YFSETQ. Written as DNA, the CDR3 is TGCGCCAGCCAACAGGGGCGAACAGATACGCAGTATTTT. Encoded protein: CASQQGRTDTQYF.

In nucleotides, the CDR3 is TGTGCCAGCAGACCGGGACTAGAGTACGAGCAGTACTTC. Its protein is CASRPGLEYEQYF. This chain links TRBV2 with TRBJ2-7; the match to TRBD2 covers 8 bases. The CDR3 runs to 13 residues. The V and J ends lost 6 bases and 4 bases, in that order; junction bases with no gene match: 5. CDR1 SNHLY and CDR2 FYNNEI come from the germline V gene.

The chain recombines TRBV28 with TRBJ2-7; D possibly matches TRBD1 or TRBD2 (5 bases each). Trimming shortened V by 7 bases and J by 4 bases, and 20 bases separated the two germline ends. CDR3 length: 15 residues. CDR1 and CDR2 (germline): MDHEN, SYDVKM. CDR3 in DNA: TGTGCCAGCAAAAGCATACCCGGGACGGGGTACGAGCAGTACTTC. It encodes CASKSIPGTGYEQYF.

This clonotype has just a few counts. CDR3 region: CASSSGSQPQHF. CDR3 bases: TGTGCCAGCAGCTCCGGTAGTCAGCCCCAGCATTTT. The chain is built from TRBV7-8 and TRBJ1-5, with no clear D. V shed 4 bases and J shed 6 bases, with 7 bases lying between them. Germline assignment: CDR1 SGHVS and CDR2 FQNEAQ. This CDR3 is built from 12 residues.

This clonotype was picked up a small number of times. The V call is TRBV4-3, the J call TRBJ1-2; 9 nucleotides agree with TRBD1. Germline loops: CDR1 LGHNA, CDR2 YSLEER. The CDR3 totals 16 residues. V lost 3 bases to trimming and J lost 2 bases; unmatched junction nucleotides: 7. The CDR3 spells CASSHQTGGGNYGYTF. The CDR3 region has the DNA TGCGCCAGCAGCCACCAGACAGGGGGAGGAAACTATGGCTACACCTTC.

This clonotype has a handful of counts. J is TRBJ1-1 and V is TRBV4-1, with 9 bases lining up with TRBD1. This CDR3 has 16 residues. CDR1 is MGHRA and CDR2 is YSYEKL in the germline V gene. With 4 bases clipped from V and 1 base from J, the junction kept 7 bases outside the gene matches. The CDR3 DNA follows: TGCGCCAGCAGCCGCTATAGGGGACAGGGGAACACTGAAGCTTTCTTT. Protein product: CASSRYRGQGNTEAFF.

The chain has TRBV5-1 and TRBJ2-7; 10 bases match TRBD2. Germline-derived CDR1 and CDR2 are SGHRS and YFSETQ. J was trimmed by 0 bases and V by 6 bases; bases with no gene match: 6. The CDR3 loop spans 15 amino acids. The CDR3 loop reads CASKVAGGTSYEQYF. The CDR3 coding sequence is TGCGCCAGCAAGGTAGCGGGGGGTACCTCCTACGAGCAGTACTTC. Full variable domain (rest looked up from reference TRBV5-1 and TRBJ2-7): KAGVTQTPRYLIKTRGQQVTLSCSPISGHRSVSWYQQTPGQGLQFLFEYFSETQRNKGNFPGRFSGRQFSNSRSEMNVSTLELGDSALYLCASKVAGGTSYEQYFGPGTRLTVT.

The table lists this clonotype with many counts. The chain combines TRBV9 with TRBJ1-1; possible D gene TRBD1, 6 bases. The germline gives CDR1 SGDLS, CDR2 YYNGEE. This CDR3 is built from 15 residues. The V end was cut by 0 bases, the J end by 4 bases, with 13 bases between. This CDR3 reads CASSVDGGLGTEAFF. The CDR3 DNA is TGTGCCAGCAGCGTAGATGGGGGGCTGGGCACTGAAGCTTTCTTT.

This clonotype was detected only a few times. This rearrangement joins TRBV6-5 to TRBJ2-3; TRBD2 matches at 8 bases. V lost 7 bases, J lost 4 bases, and 10 bases stayed unmatched. The CDR3 length is 15 residues. The germline gives CDR1 MNHEY, CDR2 SVGAGI. The CDR3 coding sequence is TGTGCCAGCACCAACGGGGCGGGGGGCGCAGATACGCAGTATTTT. This gives the protein CASTNGAGGADTQYF.